Listed here are 19 T cell receptor beta chains from one sample, sequenced in a study of blood T cell repertoires in COVID-19. TCRdb's copy holds only in-frame clones and misses some; the assay was immunoSEQ multiplex PCR. The sample consists of about 260,000 clones, approximately 85% of them appearing once. Source material: PBMCs or T cells enriched from blood (not recorded which). Receptors originate from a woman between 50 and 59 years old who had recovered from COVID-19.

This chain connects TRBV27 to TRBJ1-1; D remains ambiguous. V was pared by 0 bases and J by 13 bases, with 15 bases between. Germline V gene data show CDR1 as MNHEY and CDR2 as SMNVEV (reference sequence). The CDR3 has 13 residues. DNA of the CDR3: TGTGCCAGCAGTTTATCCGGTTCCACGGGTGGTTTCTTT. Its translation: CASSLSGSTGGFF.

This clone has only a few counts. The chain recombines TRBV4-1 with TRBJ1-3; no definite D call. Germline CDR1 is MGHRA and CDR2 is YSYEKL. The CDR3 is made up of 14 amino acids. V dropped 0 bases and J dropped 0 bases, with 3 bases sitting between them. The CDR3 spells CASSQDSSGNTIYF. Here the CDR3 DNA reads TGCGCCAGCAGCCAAGATAGCTCTGGAAACACCATATATTTT.

This clone was seen more than once but under ten times. The chain joins TRBV5-6 to TRBJ1-2, with 9 bases fitting TRBD1. Germline V gives CDR1 SGHDT, CDR2 YYEEEE. The CDR3 loop spans 14 amino acids. V was pared by 5 bases and J by 6 bases, with 8 bases of the junction left unmatched. CDR3 in DNA: TGTGCCAGCAGGACAACTGACAGGGGGGATGGCTACACCTTC. Amino acids: CASRTTDRGDGYTF.

V gene TRBV25-1 combines with J gene TRBJ1-1; D gene ambiguous. Per the germline V gene, CDR1 is MGHDK and CDR2 is SYGVNS. The CDR3 covers 16 residues. V lost 3 bases to trimming and J lost 0 bases, with 14 bases between them. The CDR3 region is CASSDGMGRMNTEAFF. CDR3 DNA sequence: TGTGCCAGCAGTGATGGAATGGGCAGGATGAACACTGAAGCTTTCTTT.

V gene TRBV29-1 combines with J gene TRBJ2-5; possibly TRBD1 for D (6 bases). CDR3 length: 12 residues. Germline loops: CDR1 SQVTM, CDR2 ANQGSEA. With 6 bases removed from V and 5 bases from J, the gap between germline ends came to 13 bases. The CDR3 DNA sequence: TGCAGCGTCTTAGGGGGTTTCGAGACCCAGTACTTC. Protein: CSVLGGFETQYF.

The V gene is TRBV19, the J gene TRBJ1-1; TRBD1 matches at 8 bases. In germline, CDR1 is LNHDA, CDR2 SQIVND (reference sequence). Germline trimming cut 2 bases from V and 3 bases from J; bases unmatched to any gene: 8. This CDR3 is 16 amino acids long. The CDR3 region is CASSIKGRQGYTEAFF. The CDR3 bases are TGTGCCAGTAGTATAAAAGGAAGACAGGGGTACACTGAAGCTTTCTTT.

The chain combines TRBV21-1 with TRBJ2-5; TRBD2, the table's D call, was not compared with the DNA. TRBV21-1 is designated a pseudogene. The CDR3 has 18 amino acids. CDR3 nucleotides: TGTGCCAGCAGCAAAGCGACTAGCGGGGGGGCCAGTAGTGAGACCCAGTACTTC. It codes for CASSKATSGGASSETQYF.

The chain links TRBV7-3 to TRBJ1-6; D may be TRBD1 (5 bases). This CDR3 is 16 amino acids long. The V and J ends lost 4 bases and 7 bases respectively, with 17 bases between them. CDR1 and CDR2 (germline): SGHTA, FQGTGA. The CDR3 protein is CASSSGTPGLNSPLHF. The CDR3 region has the DNA TGTGCCAGCAGCTCCGGGACTCCAGGGTTGAATTCACCCCTCCACTTT.

This clone was seen a handful of times. The gene calls are TRBV27 and TRBJ1-5; 7 positions match TRBD1. J lost 5 bases, V lost 6 bases, and 7 bases had no gene match. The CDR3 covers 14 residues. Germline values: CDR1 MNHEY, CDR2 SMNVEV (reference sequence). The CDR3 DNA sequence: TGTGCCAGCAGCCCCAGACAGGGCCATCAGCCCCAGCATTTT. It translates to CASSPRQGHQPQHF.

J is TRBJ1-2 and V is TRBV27; 9 bases line up with TRBD1. The J segment lost 8 bases and the V segment lost 6 bases, leaving 4 bases of the junction unmatched. Germline values: CDR1 MNHEY, CDR2 SMNVEV (reference sequence). The CDR3 loop spans 12 amino acids. CDR3 DNA: TGTGCCAGCAGAGAGACAGGGGGAGGCTACACCTTC. The encoded protein is CASRETGGGYTF.

V is TRBV27 and J is TRBJ1-1; D is perhaps TRBD1 (5 bases). Germline-derived CDR1 and CDR2 are MNHEY and SMNVEV (reference sequence). CDR3 length equals 13 residues. Trimming cost V 5 bases and J 4 bases, with 11 bases left between them. In DNA, the CDR3 is TGTGCCAGCAGTAAGACGGGGGTCACTGAAGCTTTCTTT. This translates into CASSKTGVTEAFF.

This clone was seen only once. The gene calls are TRBV30 and TRBJ2-5, with D perhaps matching TRBD1 (7 bases). The length of the CDR3 is 15 residues. Trimming cost V 3 bases and J 5 bases, with 19 bases left between them. CDR1 and CDR2 from the germline V gene are GTSNPN and SVGIG (reference sequence). The CDR3 nucleotides read TGTGCCTGGAGCGCGGGACAGCCGGGGGTCGAGACCCAGTACTTC. It codes for CAWSAGQPGVETQYF.

This clone was counted a few times. J is TRBJ1-2 and V is TRBV5-1, with 7 bases lining up with TRBD1. With V trimmed by 4 bases and J by 0 bases, 6 bases remained unmatched. CDR3 size: 15 residues. Germline CDR1 is SGHRS and CDR2 is YFSETQ. The CDR3 sequence: CASSPQGDSNYGYTF. In nucleotides, the CDR3 is TGCGCCAGCAGCCCCCAGGGGGATTCTAACTATGGCTACACCTTC.

This clone has just one count. J is TRBJ1-4 and V is TRBV5-6; D is uncertain. The germline CDR1 and CDR2 sequences are SGHDT and YYEEEE. CDR3 length equals 14 residues. Trimming stripped 5 bases from V and 1 base from J, with 9 bases between. CDR3 region: CASRVRGTNEKLFF. The CDR3 coding sequence is TGTGCCAGCAGGGTACGGGGAACTAATGAAAAACTGTTTTTT.

V and J are TRBV9 and TRBJ2-7; 10 nucleotides match TRBD1. J lost 1 base, V lost 4 bases, and 5 bases had no gene match. Germline V gene sequence: CDR1 SGDLS, CDR2 YYNGEE. CDR3 length: 15 residues. In DNA, the CDR3 is TGTGCCAGCAGCAAAGGACAGGGGGGATCCTACGAGCAGTACTTC. It encodes CASSKGQGGSYEQYF.

The rearrangement links TRBV24-1 to TRBJ1-4; D is perhaps TRBD1 (6 bases). The CDR3 length is 13 residues. With 6 bases removed from V and 8 bases from J, the gap between germline ends came to 12 bases. The germline CDR1 and CDR2 sequences are KGHDR and SFDVKD. Here the CDR3 reads CATSRGAREKLFF. CDR3 sequence (DNA): TGTGCCACCAGTCGGGGGGCTAGGGAAAAACTGTTTTTT.

This chain joins TRBV27 and TRBJ2-7; D may be TRBD1 (5 bases). With 4 bases removed from V and 0 bases from J, the gap between germline ends came to 7 bases. This CDR3 spans 13 amino acids. The V gene's germline CDR1 is MNHEY and CDR2 SMNVEV (reference sequence). CDR3 coding DNA: TGTGCCAGCAGTTACGACAGCTCCTACGAGCAGTACTTC. It is translated as CASSYDSSYEQYF.

J is TRBJ2-1 and V is TRBV7-2; TRBD1 matches 9 bases. Losses at the gene ends were 2 bases for V and 7 bases for J; bases not matched to a gene: 9. CDR1 and CDR2 (germline): SGHTA, FQGNSA. The CDR3 totals 16 residues. This chain's CDR3 is CASSLKIGTGFNEQFF. As DNA, the CDR3 is TGTGCCAGCAGCTTAAAAATCGGGACAGGGTTTAATGAGCAGTTCTTC.

This clone was detected only once. V and J are TRBV30 and TRBJ1-4, with 9 bases identical to TRBD1. V trimming: 5 bases; J trimming: 8 bases; junction bases outside the gene matches: 6. The germline gives CDR1 GTSNPN, CDR2 SVGIG (reference sequence). The CDR3 runs to 13 residues. The CDR3, as DNA: TGTGCCTGGGGACAGGGGAGAACCGAAAAACTGTTTTTT. Translating gives CAWGQGRTEKLFF.